Presented here are 7 T cell receptor beta chains from one specimen sequenced in a study of blood T cell repertoires in COVID-19. Method: immunoSEQ multiplex PCR; TCRdb's copy keeps in-frame clones and lacks some. This table has around 170,000 clones, about 84% appearing once. Material: PBMCs or T cells enriched from blood (not recorded which). The receptors derive from a woman aged 25 to 39 who had recovered from COVID-19.

The chain couples TRBV6-2 or TRBV6-3 to TRBJ2-1, with 7 positions matching TRBD2. Germline-derived CDR1 and CDR2 are MNHEY and SVGEGT. The V gene end was trimmed by 2 bases and the J gene end by 8 bases; junction bases not matched to a gene: 12. This CDR3 has 16 amino acids. The CDR3 nucleotides read TGTGCCAGCAGTTACACGAGCGGGATCTTAGACGATGAGCAGTTCTTC. Protein product: CASSYTSGILDDEQFF.

The chain carries TRBV19 and TRBJ2-2, with TRBD2 matching over 16 bases. Germline CDR1 is LNHDA and CDR2 is SQIVND (reference sequence). The CDR3 totals 17 residues. Trimming cost V 11 bases and J 4 bases; bases outside gene matches: 10. CDR3 loop: CASTGLAGGPRTGELFF. CDR3 nucleotide sequence: TGTGCCTCCACGGGACTAGCGGGAGGGCCTCGCACCGGGGAGCTGTTTTTT.

The J gene is TRBJ2-3, the V gene TRBV24-1; possible D gene TRBD2, 6 bases. The CDR3 covers 14 residues. Trimming pared 4 bases from V and 4 bases from J, leaving 11 bases between. Germline loops: CDR1 KGHDR, CDR2 SFDVKD. The CDR3 DNA reads as TGTGCCACCAGTGACGCGGGACTTGCAGATACGCAGTATTTT. Its translation: CATSDAGLADTQYF.

This sequence joins TRBV5-4 and TRBJ2-1, with TRBD2 identical over 10 bases. J was trimmed by 4 bases and V by 3 bases; bases with no gene match: 7. This CDR3 has 16 residues. Germline V gene data show CDR1 as SGHNT and CDR2 as YYREEE (reference sequence). The CDR3 bases are TGTGCCAGCAGCTCGGTGGGACTAGCGCATTACAATGAGCAGTTCTTC. Residues: CASSSVGLAHYNEQFF.

The chain carries TRBV9 and TRBJ2-7; D not certain. Trimming left V 2 bases short and J 0 bases short, with 6 bases between. Germline assignment: CDR1 SGDLS and CDR2 YYNGEE. The CDR3 is 13 residues long. The CDR3 spells CASSVQHSYEQYF. The DNA of the CDR3 is TGTGCCAGCAGCGTCCAACACTCCTACGAGCAGTACTTC.

The CDR3 reads CASTRESPYEQYF. DNA for the CDR3: TGTGCCAGCACGCGGGAGTCCCCCTACGAGCAGTACTTC. The V call is TRBV28, the J call TRBJ2-7, with TRBD2 identical over 7 bases. Germline loops: CDR1 MDHEN, CDR2 SYDVKM. The CDR3 sequence is 13 residues long. The ends lost 7 bases at V and 2 bases at J; junction bases unmatched: 5.

About this clone: The final CDR3 position lacks the conserved phenylalanine or tryptophan, pointing to a likely read error. It is unclear where the CDR3 begins or ends on the DNA, so no DNA is shown, and the CDR3 is as TCRdb lists it. The chain combines TRBV23-1 with TRBJ2-2; TRBD1 reflects the table's D call only, with no check against the DNA. TRBV23-1 is flagged as an ORF with uncertain function. The CDR3 totals 13 residues, both ends included. The CDR3 spells CASSQSNIPTGLE.